Described below is a single T cell receptor beta chain sequence and its context. The data are from a study of T-cell memory formation after mild COVID-19. TCRdb reanalysed the 5' RACE reads using MiXCR and keeps one entry per CDR3 protein. The table records 190,000 or so distinct CDR3 sequences, roughly 10% of them present only once. V gave up 0 bases and J gave up 6 bases; unmatched junction bases: 11. CDR3 length equals 16 residues. Germline V gives CDR1 SGHKS, CDR2 YYEKEE (reference sequence). The chain joins TRBV5-5 to TRBJ1-1, with 7 positions matching TRBD1. This receptor was identified in a man aged 18 to 29 who had mild COVID-19 (a few samples of this study predate the infection). Cell type and time point are not known. The sequenced sample consisted of PBMCs or a T cell subset sorted from them (not recorded which). The CDR3 here is CASSLAVQGVWAEAFF. The CDR3, as DNA: TGTGCCAGCAGCTTGGCCGTTCAGGGGGTTTGGGCTGAAGCTTTCTTT.